This TCR beta chain was found in a study of T cell responses to AZD1222 COVID-19 vaccine. Study details: Second-dose schedules of about 4 or about 12 weeks were combined.

Study observations and caveats: Spike as a whole was targeted by vaccine-associated CD4 TCRs, dominant at 160-218 and 743-854. All repertoire sampling was performed exclusively after the peak T cell response.

The data were produced by immunoSEQ multiplex PCR, yet TCRdb's version contains in-frame clones alone and is incomplete. This sample has around 100,000 clones, with 70% to 90% found just once. This clone was recorded only once. Its antigen is undetermined. This CDR3 has 15 residues. Per germline, CDR1 SGDLS and CDR2 YYNGEE. The ends lost 4 bases at V and 9 bases at J; junction bases unmatched: 6. This sequence joins TRBV9 and TRBJ2-2, with 13 bases that match TRBD2. The TCR comes from an adult in good health. The specimen comprised peripheral blood, sampled on day 0 of AZD1222 vaccination. This chain's CDR3 is CASSPRLAGGRELFF. For the CDR3, the DNA is TGTGCCAGCAGCCCCCGACTAGCGGGAGGCAGGGAGCTGTTTTTT.